The rows below give T cell receptor beta chains drawn from one sample of a study of blood T cells in healthy people across ages. TCRdb re-derived calls from the 5' RACE reads in MiXCR, one entry per CDR3 protein. Of 750,000 to 950,000 distinct CDR3 sequences listed, under 30% were seen once; the top ten hold about 3%. This sample also appeared in a second study, on T cells of mothers and their children.

The sample was blood. The source of these receptors is a boy under 18 in good health. Each CDR3 is given with its conserved first and last residue. Fields, in order: clone size, V gene, J gene, D gene, CDR3 protein. A D gene is named only where the DNA matches it firmly. The size of a clone is reported for some rows only, either as once, few or many, or as a class for expanded clones.

>.|TRBV25-1|.|.
CASTKRGYWAYEQYF
>.|TRBV5-1|TRBJ2-3|TRBD2
CASSPVASGVTDTQYF
>.|TRBV13|TRBJ2-4|TRBD1
CASSQRALDRWGNIHYF
>few|TRBV11-2|.|.
CASSLRLSVSYEQYF
>.|TRBV27|.|.
CASSFGRNYEQYF
>.|TRBV12-3/TRBV12-4|.|.
CASVGTPLSEQYF
>.|TRBV5-1|TRBJ2-1|.
CASIPDAQRAYNEQFF
>.|TRBV3-1|TRBJ2-7|.
CASSQDGQGRKQYF
>.|TRBV18|TRBJ1-2|.
CASSPLGSEANYGYTF
>many|TRBV2|TRBJ1-5|TRBD1
CASSPQGASNQPQHF
>.|TRBV11-2|TRBJ1-1|TRBD1
CASSSMGQMNTEAFF
>.|TRBV7-2|TRBJ1-2|TRBD1
CASRDRAGGYTF
>.|TRBV10-3|TRBJ2-3|TRBD2
CAVAFGAGGSTDTQYF
>few|TRBV28|.|TRBD1
CASSLTDRAGEQYF
>.|TRBV20-1|TRBJ1-3|.
CSAKGENTIYF
>few|TRBV11-2|TRBJ2-4|.
CASGGGGLNIQYF
>few|TRBV3-1|TRBJ1-2|.
CASRRTGDYGYTF
>.|TRBV3-1|TRBJ1-2|.
CASRCYGYTF
>.|TRBV7-8|TRBJ2-5|TRBD2
CASSLPGGTETQYF
>few|TRBV20-1|TRBJ2-1|.
CSTPGRLQFNEQFF
>few|TRBV28|TRBJ2-3|.
CASSDRANTQYF
>many|TRBV28|TRBJ2-1|.
CASRKTVYNEQFF
>few|TRBV25-1|TRBJ2-2|.
CASSDLGGSGTGELFF
>.|TRBV12-3/TRBV12-4|TRBJ1-2|.
CASSGAGARAGGYTF
>.|TRBV7-8|TRBJ2-7|TRBD1
CASSLVGTGGYEQYF
>.|TRBV7-9|.|.
CASLGRSYEQYF
>.|TRBV20-1|TRBJ2-5|TRBD2
CSAKLAGANGAQYF
>few|TRBV5-4|TRBJ2-3|TRBD2
CASRRLAGITDTQYF
>few|TRBV5-1|.|.
CASSLGQVRETQYF
>.|TRBV7-9|TRBJ2-7|.
CASTAGSNEQYF
>many|TRBV10-3|TRBJ2-5|.
CAISDTSRETQYF
>few|TRBV2|TRBJ1-2|.
CASRGGDRREGYTF
>.|TRBV29-1|TRBJ1-1|.
CSAQGRLNTGNTEAFF
>few|TRBV29-1|TRBJ2-6|.
CSVSDSPSGANVLTF
>few|TRBV12-3/TRBV12-4|TRBJ2-1|TRBD2
CASRVSGGAYNEQFF
>few|TRBV7-9|TRBJ2-6|.
CASRNQDPGANVLTF
>few|TRBV12-5|TRBJ1-2|TRBD1
CASGRGTGVGGLYGYTF
>.|TRBV29-1|.|.
CSVGTPGGETQYF
>.|TRBV20-1|TRBJ1-4|.
CSASGGLREKLFF
>few|TRBV10-3|TRBJ2-7|.
CAITRTASSYEQYF
>few|TRBV4-3|TRBJ1-4|.
CASSLPGRQIGTNEKLFF
>few|TRBV29-1|TRBJ2-3|.
CSGEIDADTQYF
>few|TRBV18|TRBJ1-2|TRBD1
CASSPGGQAYGYTF
>few|TRBV28|TRBJ2-6|.
CVSSLWDGGANVLTF
>.|TRBV29-1|TRBJ2-5|.
CSVGRDQETQYF
>few|TRBV30|TRBJ2-5|.
CAWSPSQSTQYF
>.|TRBV29-1|TRBJ2-5|.
CSAGEKTQYF
>few|TRBV4-1|TRBJ2-5|.
CASSQEWGAWQETQYF
>.|TRBV20-1|TRBJ1-2|TRBD1
CSARGDRVNGYTF
>few|TRBV28|TRBJ1-5|TRBD1
CASRPDTLRQGPPYINQPQHF
>.|TRBV2|TRBJ2-1|TRBD1
CASSEQGEIYNEQFF
>.|TRBV20-1|TRBJ2-6|.
CSARRPFGAAGANVLTF
>.|TRBV7-9|TRBJ2-7|.
CASSLGAAGRKLGEQYF
>.|TRBV4-1|TRBJ1-2|.
CASSQDAVLGYTF
>.|TRBV11-2|TRBJ2-5|.
CASSLSWALDF
>.|TRBV2|TRBJ2-3|TRBD2
CASRPGLAGDTQYF
>.|TRBV27|.|.
CASSFPGRQTYEQYF
>few|TRBV20-1|TRBJ2-7|TRBD2
CSVINQRGGLSEQYF
>.|TRBV27|TRBJ2-5|TRBD1
CASSLGQGQWETQYF
>few|TRBV13|TRBJ1-1|.
CASSFRGLNTEAFF